This T cell receptor beta chain was documented in a study of Ad26.COV2.S vaccination and SARS-CoV-2 variants. Germline CDR1 SGHNT, CDR2 YYREEE (reference sequence). The V end was cut by 5 bases, the J end by 4 bases, with 15 bases between. CDR3 length equals 15 residues. TCRdb's copy holds only in-frame clones and misses some; the assay was immunoSEQ multiplex PCR. Among around 300,000 clones listed, approximately 90% were seen once. Treatment denoted: around 19 received Ad26.COV2.S at low or high dose, single or two shots; about 5 received placebo; per-sample allocation not given. On day 63 after the first injection, vaccine and placebo recipients gave samples.

Sequenced here: peripheral blood, sampled in a trial of Ad26.COV2.S vaccine versus placebo. The V call is TRBV5-4, the J call TRBJ2-2; TRBD1 might be the D (5 bases). This receptor was obtained from a person aged 18 to 59 who received the Ad26.COV2.S COVID-19 vaccine or a placebo. The CDR3 loop reads CASRLVQGSTGELFF. The DNA of the CDR3 is TGTGCCAGCAGATTAGTCCAGGGCAGCACCGGGGAGCTGTTTTTT.